The clone carrying this T cell receptor (beta chain) was counted once. What it binds is unknown. Primed by a sample-barcoded 5' primer and a J-beta primer mix, a second PCR proceeded for 7 to 11 cycles. TCRdb called the 5' RACE reads again in MiXCR, with one record for every CDR3 protein. The repertoire consists of some 1.4 million distinct CDR3 sequences, with approximately 40% occurring once and the leading ten covering 7.9%. The V and J ends lost 1 base and 12 bases respectively, with 16 bases between them. The CDR3 sequence is 14 residues long. Per the germline V gene, CDR1 is SGHDN and CDR2 is FVKESK. The data are from a study of blood T cells in healthy people across ages. Whole-study findings and limits: Among long-lived donors, naive CD4+ cells were more numerous and diversity higher than in aged donors.

This sequence joins TRBV14 and TRBJ2-1; the D gene could be TRBD1 or TRBD2 (5 bases each). This TCR came from a woman aged 18-30 years in good health. Sequenced material: blood. Here the CDR3 DNA reads TGTGCCAGCAGCCAAGGGGGACCGCGAAAGGGGCAGTTCTTC. Its protein product is CASSQGGPRKGQFF.